The source of this T cell receptor (beta chain) is a study of cytomegalovirus exposure and HLA in healthy donors. The PCR ran on 60 Vbeta and 13 Jbeta primers. In the original processing: Among the unique TCR beta chains that a later analysis counted, around 82 million in all, about 11 million were shared. Clones were read by immunoSEQ multiplex PCR, and TCRdb kept only the in-frame ones, dropping some. The V and J calls and clone size were taken over from that table, and D and trimming were inferred from the DNA. This listing includes tens of thousands of clones. Trimming left V 4 bases short and J 7 bases short, with 10 bases between. The CDR3 spans 11 residues. The germline V gene encodes CDR1 GTSNPN and CDR2 SVGIG (reference sequence). About this clone itself: Its antigen is unknown.

Findings of the study overall: In a later analysis, CMV-associated beta chains were mostly HLA-associated, it appeared. Analyses of presence/absence relied on an assumption of roughly uniform sequencing depth across donors. The number of N-insertions in an Asian-associated ancestry cluster was reportedly below the 666-donor mean in a later analysis.

The sequencing input was PBMCs. This receptor was taken from a man over 45 in good health and CMV-seronegative. V usage is TRBV30 and J usage is TRBJ1-2; a weak D match, TRBD1 (6 bases). The CDR3, as DNA: TGTGCCTGGACTAACAGGGTTGGCTACACCTTC. Encoded protein: CAWTNRVGYTF.